Below are 29 T cell receptor beta chains sequenced from a single sample in a study of shared clonotypes between healthy human individuals. Naivety among CD8 cells was defined by CD45RO negativity and positive CCR7 selection, thereby excluding terminally differentiated effector memory CD45RA+ cells. Repertoires were generated with immunoSEQ multiplex PCR, while TCRdb's copy carries only in-frame clones and drops some. Of millions of clones in the sample, less than 95% were seen once. Material: naive CD8+ T cells sorted from blood. The receptors here all came from a man between 18 and 29 years old in good health.

The V gene is TRBV7-2, the J gene TRBJ2-1; 8 bases are shared with TRBD1. Germline trimming cut 2 bases from V and 6 bases from J; bases unmatched to any gene: 6. The germline gives CDR1 SGHTA, CDR2 FQGNSA. CDR3 length: 15 residues. CDR3 in amino acids: CASSLQGQGANEQFF. CDR3 nucleotide sequence: TGTGCCAGCAGCTTACAAGGGCAGGGGGCCAATGAGCAGTTCTTC.

Worth noting for this clone: The sample holds other DNA sequences that translate to the same CDR3. The chain uses TRBV11-2 and TRBJ2-1; 7 nucleotides align to TRBD2. Germline assignment: CDR1 SGHAT and CDR2 FQNNGV. The CDR3 runs 14 residues. The V segment lost 1 base and the J segment 4 bases; nucleotides outside the gene matches: 1. The CDR3 sequence is CASSLVGGYNEQFF. Written as DNA, the CDR3 is TGTGCCAGCAGCTTAGTGGGAGGGTACAATGAGCAGTTCTTC.

Worth noting for this clone: A read error is possible here, since a much larger clone lies one base away. The rearrangement uses TRBV7-3 and TRBJ2-7, with 8 bases identical to TRBD2. Germline V gene sequence: CDR1 SGHTA, CDR2 FQGTGA. The V and J ends lost 2 bases and 2 bases, in that order; junction bases with no gene match: 2. The CDR3 covers 14 residues. The CDR3 spells CASSLGGGTYEQYF. The CDR3, as DNA: TGTGCCAGCAGCTTAGGCGGGGGGACCTACGAGCAGTACTTC.

The chain joins TRBV27 to TRBJ2-7; 9 bases fit TRBD1. V gave up 6 bases and J gave up 2 bases; unmatched junction bases: 5. Germline V gene sequence: CDR1 MNHEY, CDR2 SMNVEV (reference sequence). The CDR3 covers 14 residues. CDR3 in amino acids: CASREGQGPYEQYF. The CDR3 DNA sequence: TGTGCCAGCAGGGAGGGACAGGGACCCTACGAGCAGTACTTC.

The chain uses TRBV4-1 and TRBJ1-1; no firm D call. The germline V and J ends were trimmed by 1 base and 1 base, with 7 bases remaining between them. CDR3 size: 14 residues. The V gene's germline CDR1 is MGHRA and CDR2 YSYEKL. DNA for the CDR3: TGCGCCAGCAGCCAAGGCGAGGGGAACACTGAAGCTTTCTTT. The encoded protein is CASSQGEGNTEAFF.

Only one count was recorded for this clone. J is TRBJ1-2 and V is TRBV5-6, with D unresolved. V lost 2 bases to trimming and J lost 3 bases, with 11 bases between them. Per germline, CDR1 SGHDT and CDR2 YYEEEE. The CDR3 is made up of 14 amino acids. The CDR3 region is CASSFLERDYGYTF. CDR3 in DNA: TGTGCCAGCAGCTTCCTGGAGCGCGACTATGGCTACACCTTC.

The V call is TRBV7-9, the J call TRBJ1-6; tentative D call: TRBD1 (6 bases). Germline lookup yields CDR1 SEHNR and CDR2 FQNEAQ (reference sequence). Trimming pared 3 bases from V and 10 bases from J, leaving 10 bases between. This CDR3 spans 13 amino acids. In nucleotides, the CDR3 is TGTGCCAGCAGCTTCAGGGGCGAGTCACCCCTCCACTTT. Translation: CASSFRGESPLHF.

About this clone itself: A much larger clone differs by one base, so this may be a read error. Other DNA sequences in the sample encode the same CDR3. This chain uses TRBV5-6 with TRBJ1-1, with D perhaps matching TRBD1 (6 bases). Between the trimmed V and J ends, which lost 3 bases and 3 bases, there was a span of 6 bases. Germline V lookup: CDR1 SGHDT, CDR2 YYEEEE. The CDR3 runs 12 residues. CDR3 coding DNA: TGTGCCAGCAGCTCAGGGGACACTGAAGCTTTCTTT. Protein: CASSSGDTEAFF.

This clone has only one observation. This chain links TRBV27 with TRBJ2-1; maybe TRBD2 (5 bases). The CDR3 extends over 13 amino acids. Germline loops: CDR1 MNHEY, CDR2 SMNVEV (reference sequence). Trimming took off 1 base at V and 5 bases at J, with 6 bases between the two ends. The CDR3 nucleotides are TGTGCCAGCAGTTTATTACTAGACAATGAGCAGTTCTTC. The encoded protein is CASSLLLDNEQFF.

The chain employs TRBV21-1 and TRBJ1-5. TRBV21-1 is tagged as a pseudogene. This CDR3 spans 13 amino acids. The CDR3 DNA reads TGTGCCAGCCTTCGGGTCCTAAATCAGCCCCAGCATTTT. It translates to CASLRVLNQPQHF.

The V call is TRBV7-3, the J call TRBJ2-7; TRBD2 might be the D (5 bases). The CDR3 runs to 14 residues. Germline V gives CDR1 SGHTA, CDR2 FQGTGA. V lost 3 bases and J 2 bases, leaving 11 bases between the germline ends. Written as DNA, the CDR3 is TGTGCCAGCAGCTTTATGGCCGGGGCCTACGAGCAGTACTTC. Its translation: CASSFMAGAYEQYF.

This clone was counted once. V is TRBV30 and J is TRBJ2-5, with D perhaps matching TRBD2 (5 bases). Germline V gene sequence: CDR1 GTSNPN, CDR2 SVGIG (reference sequence). The CDR3 loop spans 16 amino acids. V was cut by 4 bases and J by 4 bases, with 22 bases left in between. The DNA for the CDR3 is TGTGCCTGGAATTCTGAGGGAGTTCCAATCCCAGAGACCCAGTACTTC. This encodes CAWNSEGVPIPETQYF.

This rearrangement joins TRBV10-2 to TRBJ1-1, with 8 nucleotides matching TRBD1. The ends lost 4 bases at V and 1 base at J; junction bases unmatched: 5. Germline assignment: CDR1 WSHSY and CDR2 SAAADI. This CDR3 has 15 amino acids. The CDR3 coding sequence is TGCGCCAGCAGTGGATGGCAGGGGGCGAACACTGAAGCTTTCTTT. Translating gives CASSGWQGANTEAFF.

This chain links TRBV27 with TRBJ1-4; 7 bases map to TRBD1. V trimming: 5 bases; J trimming: 8 bases; junction bases outside the gene matches: 8. Germline CDR1 reads MNHEY; CDR2 reads SMNVEV (reference sequence). The CDR3 contains 14 residues. CDR3 nucleotide sequence: TGTGCCAGCAGTCAGGACAGGCAGGCCGAAAAACTGTTTTTT. This encodes CASSQDRQAEKLFF.

V is TRBV9 and J is TRBJ2-3; D possibly corresponds to TRBD2 (5 bases). V lost 2 bases to trimming and J lost 4 bases, with 11 bases between them. CDR3 length: 14 amino acids. Germline loops: CDR1 SGDLS, CDR2 YYNGEE. CDR3 sequence (DNA): TGTGCCAGCAGCGTGGAGGACTTGGCAGATACGCAGTATTTT. This gives the protein CASSVEDLADTQYF.

For this clone: Other DNA sequences in the sample encode the same CDR3. The rearrangement links TRBV5-1 to TRBJ2-7; D gene ambiguous. Trimming stripped 2 bases from V and 3 bases from J, with 9 bases between. The CDR3 runs to 13 residues. The germline CDR1 and CDR2 sequences are SGHRS and YFSETQ. In nucleotides, the CDR3 is TGCGCCAGCAGCTTTGGGATAGGCTACGAGCAGTACTTC. The encoded protein is CASSFGIGYEQYF.

This rearrangement joins TRBV7-2 to TRBJ2-1, with 8 nucleotides matching TRBD2. The CDR3 spans 18 residues. V was pared by 4 bases and J by 8 bases, with 19 bases of the junction left unmatched. Germline lookup yields CDR1 SGHTA and CDR2 FQGNSA. This chain's CDR3 is CASSSFRRGSGNLDEQFF. As DNA, the CDR3 is TGTGCCAGCAGCTCGTTCCGTAGGGGTAGCGGGAATTTGGATGAGCAGTTCTTC.

Note on this clone: One junction end disagrees with the germline gene, perhaps due to a read error. The gene calls are TRBV7-7 and TRBJ2-7; 10 bases agree with TRBD1. The length of the CDR3 is 15 residues. Germline-derived CDR1 and CDR2 are SSHAT and FNYEAQ (reference sequence). CDR3: CASSLETGGFDEQYF. The CDR3 bases are TGTGCTAGCAGCTTAGAGACAGGGGGCTTCGACGAGCAGTACTTC.

The chain uses TRBV7-6 and TRBJ2-7; D not certain. There are 14 residues in the CDR3. In germline, CDR1 is SGHVS, CDR2 FNYEAQ. V was trimmed by 2 bases and J by 3 bases, leaving 11 bases between them. The CDR3 coding sequence is TGTGCCAGCAGCTTAAACAGCCAATTCTACGAGCAGTACTTC. It encodes CASSLNSQFYEQYF.

The chain is built from TRBV19 and TRBJ2-3; 9 nucleotides agree with TRBD1. V gave up 3 bases and J gave up 4 bases; unmatched junction bases: 5. CDR1 and CDR2 (germline): LNHDA, SQIVND (reference sequence). The CDR3 spans 15 residues. CDR3 loop: CASSIEQGASDTQYF. CDR3 coding DNA: TGTGCCAGTAGTATTGAACAGGGGGCGTCAGATACGCAGTATTTT. The full variable domain, rest sourced from reference TRBV19 and TRBJ2-3, is DGGITQSPKYLFRKEGQNVTLSCEQNLNHDAMYWYRQDPGQGLRLIYYSQIVNDFQKGDIAEGYSVSREKKESFPLTVTSAQKNPTAFYLCASSIEQGASDTQYFGPGTRLTVL.

The rearrangement links TRBV6-4 to TRBJ1-6; D gene uncertain. V gave up 2 bases and J gave up 10 bases, with 9 bases separating them. Germline CDR1 reads MRHNA; CDR2 reads SNTAGT. The CDR3 extends over 13 amino acids. Written as DNA, the CDR3 is TGTGCCAGCAGTGACAGGGAGCGCTCACCCCTCCACTTT. Amino acid sequence: CASSDRERSPLHF.

The chain has TRBV5-1 and TRBJ2-7; TRBD1 matches 7 bases. Germline V gene lookup returns CDR1 SGHRS and CDR2 YFSETQ. V was clipped by 4 bases and J by 3 bases; unmatched bases: 13. The CDR3 is 16 residues long. The CDR3 coding sequence is TGCGCCAGCAGCGTAGGGATTGACAGGGTCCTCTACGAGCAGTACTTC. As protein: CASSVGIDRVLYEQYF.

J is TRBJ1-2 and V is TRBV25-1; D may be TRBD1 (6 bases). In germline, CDR1 is MGHDK, CDR2 SYGVNS. Trimming cost V 4 bases and J 4 bases, with 13 bases left between them. CDR3 length equals 14 residues. The CDR3 here is CASSATGFSYGYTF. CDR3 bases: TGTGCCAGCAGTGCCACAGGGTTCTCCTATGGCTACACCTTC.

The rearrangement links TRBV11-2 to TRBJ1-1; 7 nucleotides line up with TRBD1. This CDR3 is built from 15 residues. The V gene end was trimmed by 5 bases and the J gene end by 5 bases; junction bases not matched to a gene: 11. Germline CDR1 and CDR2: SGHAT and FQNNGV. CDR3 loop: CASSDSNRGETEAFF. The CDR3 DNA follows: TGTGCCAGCAGCGATTCAAACAGGGGAGAGACTGAAGCTTTCTTT. Full variable domain (missing parts from reference TRBV11-2 and TRBJ1-1): EAGVAQSPRYKIIEKRQSVAFWCNPISGHATLYWYQQILGQGPKLLIQFQNNGVVDDSQLPKDRFSAERLKGVDSTLKIQPAKLEDSAVYLCASSDSNRGETEAFFGQGTRLTVV.

This sequence joins TRBV10-2 and TRBJ2-1, with 7 positions matching TRBD1. V lost 6 bases to trimming and J lost 9 bases; unmatched junction nucleotides: 11. This CDR3 has 14 amino acids. Germline V gene lookup returns CDR1 WSHSY and CDR2 SAAADI. The CDR3: CASSSKSQGVEQFF. DNA of the CDR3: TGCGCCAGCAGCTCGAAAAGTCAGGGGGTTGAGCAGTTCTTC.

V is TRBV4-1 and J is TRBJ1-6; the D is unclear. The CDR3 sequence is 14 residues long. The V end was cut by 1 base, the J end by 7 bases, with 8 bases between. Germline CDR1 is MGHRA and CDR2 is YSYEKL. The CDR3 bases are TGCGCCAGCAGCCAAGTTATCCAGAATTCACCCCTCCACTTT. It translates to CASSQVIQNSPLHF.

J is TRBJ1-1 and V is TRBV29-1; D call uncertain. The CDR3 extends over 14 amino acids. The V gene's germline CDR1 is SQVTM and CDR2 ANQGSEA. Trimming removed 3 bases at V and 0 bases at J, with 11 bases between. CDR3 amino acids: CSVDGTALNTEAFF. Here the CDR3 DNA reads TGCAGCGTTGATGGTACGGCACTGAACACTGAAGCTTTCTTT.

DNA for the CDR3: TGCGCCAGCAGTGTAGTTGGGGCAATAACCTCCTCCTACGAGCAGTACTTC. Translated, it gives CASSVVGAITSSYEQYF. The chain combines TRBV10-2 with TRBJ2-7; perhaps TRBD1 as D (5 bases). The CDR3 sequence is 17 residues long. The germline V gene encodes CDR1 WSHSY and CDR2 SAAADI. V lost 4 bases, J lost 0 bases, and 19 bases lay in between.

V usage is TRBV4-3 and J usage is TRBJ1-3; D unresolved. Between the trimmed V and J ends, which lost 0 bases and 2 bases, there was a span of 8 bases. The CDR3 is made up of 15 amino acids. CDR1 LGHNA and CDR2 YSLEER come from the germline V gene. The CDR3 protein is CASSQDGTAGNTIYF. CDR3 DNA: TGCGCCAGCAGCCAAGATGGCACGGCTGGAAACACCATATATTTT.